This TCR beta chain derives from a study of CD8 T cells in ankylosing spondylitis. General study points: Relatively rare in peripheral blood, disease-linked clones were also CD8+. Ankylosing spondylitis blood appeared to carry a characteristic TCR beta motif of roughly eight highly homologous variants. Certain motif variants had earlier appeared in reactive arthritis synovial fluid and blood.

From the 5' RACE reads, TCRdb called clonotypes with MiXCR, one entry per CDR3 protein. There are fewer than 400,000 distinct CDR3 sequences in the sample; 7% to 9% occur only once, and more than 14% lies in the top ten. Germline CDR1 and CDR2: SEHNR and FQNEAQ (reference sequence). The ends were cut back, 5 bases at V and 0 bases at J, with 10 bases in the middle. This CDR3 is built from 14 residues. In the case of this clonotype: Antigen: not known.

Input material: blood, either unsorted or a sorted T cell fraction (not recorded which). The chain links TRBV7-9 to TRBJ1-1; tentative D call: TRBD1 (6 bases). The source of this sequence is a male donor with ankylosing spondylitis. CDR3 protein: CASSGDTLNTEAFF. DNA for the CDR3: TGTGCCAGCAGCGGGGACACCTTGAACACTGAAGCTTTCTTT.